The 21 T cell receptor beta chains in this list originate from one sample, sequenced in a study of blood T cell repertoires in COVID-19. Some clones are missing from TCRdb's copy, which holds only in-frame ones; the method was immunoSEQ multiplex PCR. Seen here are about 70,000 clones, around 87% observed once, and the top ten hold 9.5% to 13%. Specimen: peripheral blood. Receptors were obtained from a woman aged 18-29 years with acute or convalescent COVID-19.

The CDR3 loop reads CASSPIGTGTGNTIYF. The CDR3 DNA reads TGTGCCAGCTCACCAATTGGGACAGGGACTGGAAACACCATATATTTT. The chain employs TRBV18 and TRBJ1-3, with 9 nucleotides matching TRBD1. Trimming removed 2 bases from V and 2 bases from J; junction bases left unmatched: 4. CDR1 and CDR2 (germline): KGHSH, LQKENI. The CDR3 is 16 amino acids. The full variable domain, its missing parts supplied by reference TRBV18 and TRBJ1-3, is NAGVMQNPRHLVRRRGQEARLRCSPMKGHSHVYWYRQLPEEGLKFMVYLQKENIIDESGMPKERFSAEFPKEGPSILRIQQVVRGDSAAYFCASSPIGTGTGNTIYFGEGSWLTVV.

The rearrangement joins TRBV9 to TRBJ1-1; D gene uncertain. V was pared by 0 bases and J by 0 bases, with 9 bases between. This CDR3 contains 15 residues. CDR1 SGDLS and CDR2 YYNGEE come from the germline V gene. The CDR3: CASSVEGSMNTEAFF. CDR3 nucleotide sequence: TGTGCCAGCAGCGTAGAAGGGAGCATGAACACTGAAGCTTTCTTT.

The genes are TRBV5-5 and TRBJ2-5, with TRBD1 matching 8 bases. Losses at the gene ends were 4 bases for V and 5 bases for J; bases not matched to a gene: 16. Germline-derived CDR1 and CDR2 are SGHKS and YYEKEE (reference sequence). The CDR3 runs 17 residues. This chain's CDR3 is CASSIDRGVSRVETQYF. DNA of the CDR3: TGTGCCAGCAGCATAGACAGGGGAGTATCGCGTGTGGAGACCCAGTACTTC.

This chain joins TRBV7-8 and TRBJ2-5; 8 bases line up with TRBD1. CDR1 and CDR2 (germline): SGHVS, FQNEAQ. This CDR3 has 14 residues. V lost 5 bases, J lost 1 base, and 3 bases stayed unmatched. The CDR3 loop reads CASSRDRGQETQYF. The CDR3 DNA reads as TGTGCCAGCAGCCGAGACAGGGGCCAAGAGACCCAGTACTTC.

The rearrangement links TRBV6-4 to TRBJ1-6; a possible D gene is TRBD1 (6 bases). Germline assignment: CDR1 MRHNA and CDR2 SNTAGT. The CDR3 runs to 17 residues. Trimming removed 7 bases from V and 8 bases from J, with 24 bases in between. The CDR3 DNA reads as TGTGCCAGCACTATACCGAAGGCCAGGGGTAAGGATTCACCCCTCCACTTT. Residues: CASTIPKARGKDSPLHF.

The chain is built from TRBV6-1 and TRBJ1-6; D is ambiguous. The CDR3 loop spans 13 amino acids. The germline V and J ends were trimmed by 3 bases and 7 bases, with 7 bases remaining between them. CDR1 is MNHNS, CDR2 SASEGT, per germline. The CDR3 sequence is CASSDGENSPLHF. For the CDR3, the DNA is TGTGCCAGCAGTGACGGAGAAAATTCACCCCTCCACTTT.

V is TRBV9 and J is TRBJ1-6; D is perhaps TRBD1 (5 bases). Germline CDR1 and CDR2: SGDLS and YYNGEE. The V gene lost 1 base and the J gene lost 9 bases, with 11 bases spanning the gap. The CDR3 is 14 amino acids. For the CDR3, the DNA is TGTGCCAGCAGCGTAAGCGGGGGTGGTTCACCCCTCCACTTT. Translation: CASSVSGGGSPLHF.

This chain connects TRBV7-9 to TRBJ1-2, with D hard to call. The length of the CDR3 is 14 residues. V dropped 2 bases and J dropped 8 bases, with 15 bases sitting between them. Per the germline V gene, CDR1 is SEHNR and CDR2 is FQNEAQ (reference sequence). The CDR3 nucleotides are TGTGCCAGCAGCTTAAATCTCGGGGAAGCAGGCTACACCTTC. Translated, it gives CASSLNLGEAGYTF.

V and J are TRBV28 and TRBJ1-1, with a possible D match to TRBD1 (5 bases). V dropped 3 bases and J dropped 1 base, with 18 bases sitting between them. The CDR3 has 17 amino acids. Germline V gene data show CDR1 as MDHEN and CDR2 as SYDVKM. CDR3 coding DNA: TGTGCCAGCAGTTTTAGGGGAGGCACGCTCGGGAACACTGAAGCTTTCTTT. Its translation is CASSFRGGTLGNTEAFF.

The genes are TRBV7-9 and TRBJ2-1, with TRBD1 matching 9 bases. This CDR3 comprises 16 residues. Germline V lookup: CDR1 SEHNR, CDR2 FQNEAQ (reference sequence). With V trimmed by 5 bases and J by 0 bases, 5 bases remained unmatched. CDR3 nucleotide sequence: TGTGCCAGCAGCCTGCAGGGACAGGGCTCCTACAATGAGCAGTTCTTC. This translates into CASSLQGQGSYNEQFF. The whole variable domain, remainder taken from reference TRBV7-9 and TRBJ2-1, is DTGVSQNPRHKITKRGQNVTFRCDPISEHNRLYWYRQTLGQGPEFLTYFQNEAQLEKSRLLSDRFSAERPKGSFSTLEIQRTEQGDSAMYLCASSLQGQGSYNEQFFGPGTRLTVL.

V gene TRBV11-2 combines with J gene TRBJ1-1; unclear D gene. Germline V gene data show CDR1 as SGHAT and CDR2 as FQNNGV. The CDR3 is 13 amino acids. V was clipped by 6 bases and J by 3 bases, with 11 bases between them. This CDR3 is CASSPQVYTEAFF. CDR3 bases: TGTGCCAGCAGTCCTCAGGTATACACTGAAGCTTTCTTT.

V usage is TRBV19 and J usage is TRBJ2-2; D not certain. This CDR3 spans 14 amino acids. V was shortened by 2 bases and J by 5 bases, with 9 bases between the two germline ends. Looked up from germline, CDR1 is LNHDA and CDR2 is SQIVND (reference sequence). This CDR3 is CASSIRQTTGELFF. In DNA, the CDR3 is TGTGCCAGTAGTATAAGGCAGACAACCGGGGAGCTGTTTTTT. Drawing the rest from reference TRBV19 and TRBJ2-2, the complete variable domain is DGGITQSPKYLFRKEGQNVTLSCEQNLNHDAMYWYRQDPGQGLRLIYYSQIVNDFQKGDIAEGYSVSREKKESFPLTVTSAQKNPTAFYLCASSIRQTTGELFFGEGSRLTVL.

The chain links TRBV28 to TRBJ1-5, with 8 positions matching TRBD1. The CDR3 is 14 residues long. The trim removed 3 bases at V and 10 bases at J, leaving 8 bases unmatched. CDR1 and CDR2 from the germline V gene are MDHEN and SYDVKM. The CDR3 DNA follows: TGTGCCAGCAGTTTCCCGGGACAGGAGGGACCCCAGCATTTT. Its protein product is CASSFPGQEGPQHF.

The chain recombines TRBV11-2 with TRBJ1-6; D unresolved. The V end was cut by 4 bases, the J end by 5 bases, with 9 bases between. This CDR3 spans 14 amino acids. CDR1 and CDR2 from the germline V gene are SGHAT and FQNNGV. In DNA form, the CDR3 reads TGTGCCAGCAGCTATAGAGGAAATAATTCACCCCTCCACTTT. This translates into CASSYRGNNSPLHF.

The CDR3 nucleotides are TGTGCCAGCAGCCCCCCACTAGCGGAGCCCTACGAGCAGTACTTC. It translates to CASSPPLAEPYEQYF. This chain joins TRBV9 and TRBJ2-7; 8 nucleotides align to TRBD2. The J segment lost 2 bases and the V segment lost 4 bases, leaving 8 bases of the junction unmatched. The germline CDR1 and CDR2 sequences are SGDLS and YYNGEE. CDR3 length: 15 residues.

V usage is TRBV7-9 and J usage is TRBJ1-2; TRBD1 agrees at 8 bases. The CDR3 consists of 14 residues. The germline CDR1 and CDR2 sequences are SEHNR and FQNEAQ (reference sequence). V was pared by 5 bases and J by 3 bases, with 5 bases of the junction left unmatched. CDR3 nucleotide sequence: TGTGCCAGCAGCCTGGGGACAGGCGACTATGGCTACACCTTC. It is translated as CASSLGTGDYGYTF.

This sequence joins TRBV4-3 and TRBJ1-1; tentatively, D is TRBD1 (6 bases). The V and J ends lost 0 bases and 4 bases respectively, with 15 bases between them. The CDR3 is made up of 16 amino acids. The germline V gene has CDR1 LGHNA and CDR2 YSLEER. DNA of the CDR3: TGCGCCAGCAGCCAAGATCGGGAAAGGGGGGGCACTGAAGCTTTCTTT. This sequence encodes CASSQDRERGGTEAFF.

This sequence joins TRBV28 and TRBJ1-1; 9 positions agree with TRBD1. Germline V lookup: CDR1 MDHEN, CDR2 SYDVKM. CDR3 length: 15 residues. The J segment lost 1 base and the V segment lost 6 bases, leaving 6 bases of the junction unmatched. CDR3 coding DNA: TGTGCCAGCAGAACACAGGGGGCGGGGAACACTGAAGCTTTCTTT. This translates into CASRTQGAGNTEAFF.

The chain uses TRBV5-1 and TRBJ1-6; the match to TRBD1 covers 7 bases. Trimming removed 5 bases from V and 3 bases from J; junction bases left unmatched: 2. The V gene's germline CDR1 is SGHRS and CDR2 YFSETQ. The CDR3 consists of 14 residues. The CDR3 is CASSRDSYNSPLHF. DNA for the CDR3: TGCGCCAGCAGTAGGGACAGCTATAATTCACCCCTCCACTTT. Full variable domain (outside the CDR3, taken from reference TRBV5-1 and TRBJ1-6): KAGVTQTPRYLIKTRGQQVTLSCSPISGHRSVSWYQQTPGQGLQFLFEYFSETQRNKGNFPGRFSGRQFSNSRSEMNVSTLELGDSALYLCASSRDSYNSPLHFGNGTRLTVT.

J is TRBJ2-7 and V is TRBV5-1; 9 bases align to TRBD1. Trimming at V came to 5 bases and at J to 2 bases, leaving 5 bases not matched to a gene. The CDR3 spans 14 residues. Germline V lookup: CDR1 SGHRS, CDR2 YFSETQ. The CDR3 is CASSTGTGPYEQYF. As DNA, the CDR3 is TGCGCCAGCAGTACCGGGACAGGGCCCTACGAGCAGTACTTC.

The CDR3 region is CASHRGSRTEAFF. The CDR3 DNA sequence: TGTGCCAGCCACAGGGGGTCGAGGACTGAAGCTTTCTTT. This sequence joins TRBV2 and TRBJ1-1; 8 nucleotides agree with TRBD1. CDR1 is SNHLY and CDR2 is FYNNEI in the germline V gene. The CDR3 runs to 13 residues. Unmatched junction bases numbered 7, after V lost 8 bases and J lost 5 bases.